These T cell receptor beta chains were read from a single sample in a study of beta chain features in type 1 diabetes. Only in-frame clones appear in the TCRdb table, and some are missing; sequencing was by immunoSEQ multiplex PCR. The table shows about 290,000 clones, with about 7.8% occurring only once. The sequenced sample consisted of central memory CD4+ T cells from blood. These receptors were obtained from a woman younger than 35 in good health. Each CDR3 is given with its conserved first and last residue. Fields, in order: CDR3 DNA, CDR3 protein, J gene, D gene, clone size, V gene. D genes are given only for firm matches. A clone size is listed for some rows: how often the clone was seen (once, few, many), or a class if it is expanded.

DNA: TGTGCCAGCAGCCCCTTGTTGGCCTACCCGTTCTTC
CDR3: CASSPLLAYPFF
J: TRBJ2-1
D: NA
size: many
V: TRBV7-8

DNA: TGTGCCAGCAGTCAGAAGTCTGGCAATCAGCCCCAGCATTTT
CDR3: CASSQKSGNQPQHF
J: TRBJ1-5
D: NA
size: NA
V: TRBV27

DNA: TGTGCCATCAGGGAACAGGGTAACACTGAAGCTTTCTTT
CDR3: CAIREQGNTEAFF
J: TRBJ1-1
D: NA
size: few
V: TRBV10-3

DNA: TGTGCCAGCAGTTTTGAGCCAGGGAGGATGTTCAGCAATCAGCCCCAGCATTTT
CDR3: CASSFEPGRMFSNQPQHF
J: TRBJ1-5
D: NA
size: few
V: TRBV28

DNA: TGTGCCAGCAGCTCCAGAGGTCATGCGGGGGTTGGAGAGACCCAGTACTTC
CDR3: CASSSRGHAGVGETQYF
J: TRBJ2-5
D: TRBD2
size: few
V: TRBV9

DNA: TGTGCCAGCAGCGTAGAGGGCCAACAGGGCGGGACTGAAGCTTTCTTT
CDR3: CASSVEGQQGGTEAFF
J: TRBJ1-1
D: NA
size: NA
V: TRBV9

DNA: TGTGCCAGCAGCGTAGCGGCAGGGAGGGAGACCCAGTACTTC
CDR3: CASSVAAGRETQYF
J: TRBJ2-5
D: NA
size: NA
V: TRBV9

DNA: TGTGCCAGCAGTAGACTCCGGACAGCGGCTAACTATGGCTACACCTTC
CDR3: CASSRLRTAANYGYTF
J: TRBJ1-2
D: NA
size: NA
V: TRBV27

DNA: TGTGCCAGCAGTTGGTCCTCGAACCCGGGACAGGAAAACTATGGCTACACCTTC
CDR3: CASSWSSNPGQENYGYTF
J: TRBJ1-2
D: TRBD1
size: NA
V: TRBV28

DNA: TGTGCCAGCAGCCCCGTAGCGGGGACGTACAATGAGCAGTTCTTC
CDR3: CASSPVAGTYNEQFF
J: TRBJ2-1
D: TRBD2
size: NA
V: TRBV7-2

DNA: TGTGCCAGCAGGGTTACAGGGGGCAGTCAGCCCCAGCATTTT
CDR3: CASRVTGGSQPQHF
J: TRBJ1-5
D: TRBD1
size: few
V: TRBV6-5

DNA: TGCGCCAGCAGCCCGGACTCCACTCGCAATGAGCAGTTCTTC
CDR3: CASSPDSTRNEQFF
J: TRBJ2-1
D: NA
size: many
V: TRBV5-1

DNA: TGTGCCAGCAGCTTCACGGGACAGTCAAATGAAAAACTGTTTTTT
CDR3: CASSFTGQSNEKLFF
J: TRBJ1-4
D: TRBD1
size: NA
V: TRBV7-9

DNA: TGTGCCAGTAGTAACGACAGGGAATGGCATGGCTACACCTTC
CDR3: CASSNDREWHGYTF
J: TRBJ1-2
D: TRBD1
size: NA
V: TRBV19

DNA: TGCGCCAGCAGGATGACCGTTAGCACAGATACGCAGTATTTT
CDR3: CASRMTVSTDTQYF
J: TRBJ2-3
D: NA
size: many
V: TRBV4-3

DNA: TGTGCCTGCTCCCGAGGGAGGCTAGCGGGAGTCGATGAGCAGTTCTTC
CDR3: CACSRGRLAGVDEQFF
J: TRBJ2-1
D: TRBD2
size: NA
V: TRBV30

DNA: TGTGCCAGCAGATTGACAGCTAATGGCTACACCTTC
CDR3: CASRLTANGYTF
J: TRBJ1-2
D: NA
size: few
V: TRBV28

DNA: TGTGCCAGCAGCGTAGATGCAGGGATGGGAAACACCATATATTTT
CDR3: CASSVDAGMGNTIYF
J: TRBJ1-3
D: NA
size: few
V: TRBV9

DNA: TGTGCCAGCAGTTCCGACAGGGACGAGCAGTACTTC
CDR3: CASSSDRDEQYF
J: TRBJ2-7
D: TRBD1
size: NA
V: TRBV28

DNA: TGTGCCAGTAAAAGGTGGACTGAAGCTTTCTTT
CDR3: CASKRWTEAFF
J: TRBJ1-1
D: NA
size: NA
V: TRBV19

DNA: TGTGCCATCAGCCCTACCGGGACAGGGGAAGAGACCCAGTACTTC
CDR3: CAISPTGTGEETQYF
J: TRBJ2-5
D: TRBD1
size: once
V: TRBV10-3

DNA: TGTGCCTGGAGTCTTGGGGATATCACCAATGAGCAGTTCTTC
CDR3: CAWSLGDITNEQFF
J: TRBJ2-1
D: NA
size: NA
V: TRBV30

DNA: TGTGCCACGGGGGTCCACACTGAAGCTTTCTTT
CDR3: CATGVHTEAFF
J: TRBJ1-1
D: NA
size: few
V: TRBV28

DNA: TGTGCCAGCAGTCGACAGGGAACCAACTATGGCTACACCTTC
CDR3: CASSRQGTNYGYTF
J: TRBJ1-2
D: TRBD1
size: NA
V: TRBV2

DNA: TGTGCCACCGATAACTTAGCGGGAGGAAACAATGAGCAGTTCTTC
CDR3: CATDNLAGGNNEQFF
J: TRBJ2-1
D: TRBD2
size: NA
V: TRBV6-1

DNA: TGTGCCAGCAGCTTACGGTCAGGGGTTACTCAGGAGCAGTTCTTC
CDR3: CASSLRSGVTQEQFF
J: TRBJ2-1
D: NA
size: NA
V: TRBV7-2

DNA: TGTGCCAGCAGCAATGGACCGACAGATACGCAGTATTTT
CDR3: CASSNGPTDTQYF
J: TRBJ2-3
D: NA
size: NA
V: TRBV7-3

DNA: TGTGCCAGCAGCTTATCTCGGGATAACTACGAGCAGTACTTC
CDR3: CASSLSRDNYEQYF
J: TRBJ2-7
D: NA
size: few
V: TRBV7-2